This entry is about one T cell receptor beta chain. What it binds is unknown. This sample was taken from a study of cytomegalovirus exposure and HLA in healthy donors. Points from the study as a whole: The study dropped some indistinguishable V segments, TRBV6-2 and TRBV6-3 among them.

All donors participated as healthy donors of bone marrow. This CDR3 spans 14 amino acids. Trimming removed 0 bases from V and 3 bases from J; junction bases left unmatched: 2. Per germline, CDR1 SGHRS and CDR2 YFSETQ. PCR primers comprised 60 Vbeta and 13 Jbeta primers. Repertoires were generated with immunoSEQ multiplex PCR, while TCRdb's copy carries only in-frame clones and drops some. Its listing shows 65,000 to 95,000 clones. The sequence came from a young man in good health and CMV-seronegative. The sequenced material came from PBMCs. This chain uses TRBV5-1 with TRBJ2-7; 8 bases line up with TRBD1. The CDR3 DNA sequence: TGCGCCAGCAGCTTGGGGGGACAGGTCTACGAGCAGTACTTC. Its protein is CASSLGGQVYEQYF.